The present TCR beta chain was sequenced within a study of cytomegalovirus exposure and HLA in healthy donors. Vbeta (60) and Jbeta (13) primers were used in the PCR. The method was immunoSEQ multiplex PCR; TCRdb's version includes in-frame clones alone and lacks a portion of them. Here the sample spans roughly 150,000 clones, about 80% being singletons. The CDR3 is 17 amino acids. Germline values: CDR1 LNHDA, CDR2 SQIVND (reference sequence). Unmatched junction bases numbered 8, after V lost 1 base and J lost 0 bases. The V and J genes are TRBV19 and TRBJ1-1; the match to TRBD1 covers 7 bases. This sequence was found in a woman between 40 and 50 years old in good health and CMV-seronegative. Sequencing was done on a sample of PBMCs. For the CDR3, the DNA is TGTGCCAGTAGTATAGTGCGGGACAGACCTTTGAACACTGAAGCTTTCTTT. Its protein product is CASSIVRDRPLNTEAFF.